This T cell receptor beta chain was recorded in a study of blood T cell repertoires in COVID-19. Whole-study context: COVID-19 samples collected from the United States, Italy and Spain covered acute and convalescent phases. The cDNA or gDNA used as material had been derived from T cells, B-cell-depleted T cells, or PBMCs.

Germline assignment: CDR1 SGHRS and CDR2 YFSETQ. The J segment lost 1 base and the V segment lost 4 bases, leaving 14 bases of the junction unmatched. The CDR3 has 18 amino acids. Per the original data handling: Amplification with reference gene primers provided the estimates of nucleated cell counts. Data came from immunoSEQ multiplex PCR; TCRdb stores just in-frame clones and leaves some out. V, J and clone size are those of that table, while D and trimming were read from the DNA. The sample lists about 210,000 clones, 83% seen once, with approximately 2.9% in the top ten. The sequence was obtained from a man in his fifties or sixties with active or convalescent COVID-19. This chain connects TRBV5-1 to TRBJ2-5; the match to TRBD2 covers 9 bases. Sequences were obtained from peripheral blood. The DNA for the CDR3 is TGCGCCAGCAGCCCCCGGGTAGCGGGGGCACACCTCCAAGAGACCCAGTACTTC. It translates to CASSPRVAGAHLQETQYF.